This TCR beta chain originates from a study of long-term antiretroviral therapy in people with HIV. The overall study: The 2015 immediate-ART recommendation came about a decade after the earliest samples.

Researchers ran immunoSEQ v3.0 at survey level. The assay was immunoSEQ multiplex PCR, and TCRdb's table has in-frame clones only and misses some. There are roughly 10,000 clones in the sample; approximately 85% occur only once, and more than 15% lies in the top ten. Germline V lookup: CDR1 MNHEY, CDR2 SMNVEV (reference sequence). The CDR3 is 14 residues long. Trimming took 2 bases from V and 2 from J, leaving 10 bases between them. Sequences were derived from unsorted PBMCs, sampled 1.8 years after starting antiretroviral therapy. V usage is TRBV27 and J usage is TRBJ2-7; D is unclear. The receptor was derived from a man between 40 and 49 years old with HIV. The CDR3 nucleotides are TGTGCCAGCAGTTTACGTCCAGGACCCTACGAGCAGTACTTC. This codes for CASSLRPGPYEQYF.